This T cell receptor beta chain was captured in a study of blood T cell repertoires in COVID-19. CDR1 is MGHRA and CDR2 is YSYEKL in the germline V gene. The V segment lost 1 base and the J segment 2 bases; nucleotides outside the gene matches: 11. The CDR3 has 17 amino acids. Under the authors' procedure: Amplification of reference gene primers provided the estimated nucleated cell counts. Using immunoSEQ multiplex PCR, the repertoire was profiled, and TCRdb retains in-frame clones only, with some absent. That table gives V, J and clone size, and the DNA gave D and trimming. Here the sample spans about 72,000 clones, around 86% being singletons.

The chain has TRBV4-1 and TRBJ2-7; 7 nucleotides line up with TRBD1. This clonotype was sampled from a woman between 55 and 75 years old with acute or convalescent COVID-19. Source material: peripheral blood. CDR3 sequence: CASSQAETGDIPYEQYF. For the CDR3, the DNA is TGCGCCAGCAGCCAAGCCGAAACAGGGGATATCCCCTACGAGCAGTACTTC.